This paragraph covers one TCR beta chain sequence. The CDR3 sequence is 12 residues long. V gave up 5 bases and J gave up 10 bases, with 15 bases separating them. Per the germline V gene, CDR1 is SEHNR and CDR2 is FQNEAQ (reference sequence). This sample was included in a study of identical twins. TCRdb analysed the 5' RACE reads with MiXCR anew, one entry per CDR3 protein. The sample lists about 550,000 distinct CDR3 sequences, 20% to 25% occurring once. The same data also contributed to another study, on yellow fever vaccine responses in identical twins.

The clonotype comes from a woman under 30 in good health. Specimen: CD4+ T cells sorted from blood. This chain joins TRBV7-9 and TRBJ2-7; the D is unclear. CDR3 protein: CASSPGLGEQYF. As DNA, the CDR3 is TGTGCCAGCAGCCCCGGTTTGGGCGAACAGTACTTC.